This TCR beta chain was recovered during a study of shared clonotypes between healthy human individuals. General study points: What limited the represented genetic and exposure-history diversity was the small number of donors. The researchers took only blood, and tissue repertoires probably look different. The sharing of roughly 5% of naive CD4 clonotypes was seen across a few donors. Clonotype sharing among donors likely depends on sequencing depth.

Points on this clone: What it binds is not known.

Germline assignment: CDR1 SGDLS and CDR2 YYNGEE. There are 13 residues in the CDR3. Trimming removed 7 bases at V and 3 bases at J, with 11 bases between. This table comes from immunoSEQ multiplex PCR, and its TCRdb copy is limited to in-frame clones, with some not included. The sample lists about 1.5 million clones; roughly 96% were seen once. The receptor's source is a man aged 30 to 39 in good health. Material for sequencing was naive CD4+ T cells sorted from blood. The subset denotes: CD45RA+ positively selected. The chain carries TRBV9 and TRBJ2-1, with a tentative D call TRBD1 (5 bases). CDR3 sequence: CASADSLYNEQFF. DNA for the CDR3: TGTGCCAGCGCAGACAGCCTCTACAATGAGCAGTTCTTC.